This passage covers 15 T cell receptor beta chains from one sample sequenced in a study of cytomegalovirus exposure and HLA in healthy donors. It was with 60 Vbeta and 13 Jbeta primers that the PCR ran. Assay used: immunoSEQ multiplex PCR; TCRdb lists only in-frame clones, some missing. The sample lists hundreds of thousands of clones, approximately 82% occurring once. The sample consisted of PBMCs. The receptor set was obtained from a man aged 18 to 29 in good health and CMV-seronegative.

The V and J genes are TRBV9 and TRBJ2-4; 7 bases map to TRBD1. Germline CDR1 and CDR2: SGDLS and YYNGEE. The CDR3 extends over 16 amino acids. The ends lost 4 bases at V and 0 bases at J; junction bases unmatched: 7. Here the CDR3 reads CASSPEDRPAKNIQYF. The CDR3 coding sequence is TGTGCCAGCAGCCCGGAGGACAGGCCAGCCAAAAACATTCAGTACTTC.

The chain employs TRBV5-1 and TRBJ2-2; 7 bases line up with TRBD2. Per the germline V gene, CDR1 is SGHRS and CDR2 is YFSETQ. The CDR3 loop spans 16 amino acids. Unmatched junction bases numbered 9, after V lost 3 bases and J lost 4 bases. For the CDR3, the DNA is TGCGCCAGCAGCTCACGCGGGAGAGGTGGCACCGGGGAGCTGTTTTTT. It yields the protein CASSSRGRGGTGELFF.

The J gene is TRBJ1-4, the V gene TRBV15; the D is unclear. Germline V gene lookup returns CDR1 LNHNV and CDR2 YYDKDF (reference sequence). This CDR3 region has 17 residues. V was clipped by 0 bases and J by 7 bases, with 18 bases between them. CDR3 sequence: CATSRDLFSGAREKLFF. The CDR3 nucleotides are TGTGCCACCAGCAGAGACCTTTTTTCGGGTGCTCGTGAAAAACTGTTTTTT.

This chain connects TRBV4-1 to TRBJ2-3, with 7 positions matching TRBD2. The V and J ends lost 7 bases and 3 bases, in that order; junction bases with no gene match: 16. CDR1 is MGHRA, CDR2 YSYEKL, per germline. This CDR3 has 17 residues. CDR3 in amino acids: CASNSKWGGSATDTQYF. The CDR3 DNA reads TGCGCCAGCAACTCGAAATGGGGCGGGAGTGCGACAGATACGCAGTATTTT.

V and J are TRBV9 and TRBJ2-5, with D possibly TRBD2 on 5 matching bases. CDR1 is SGDLS and CDR2 is YYNGEE in the germline V gene. Trimming cost V 0 bases and J 2 bases, with 11 bases left between them. CDR3 size: 15 residues. The CDR3 DNA is TGTGCCAGCAGCGTAGAAGGTAGCGTTCAAGAGACCCAGTACTTC. This translates into CASSVEGSVQETQYF.

The chain couples TRBV27 to TRBJ2-3; 12 bases line up with TRBD2. CDR1 MNHEY and CDR2 SMNVEV come from the germline V gene (reference sequence). J gave up 3 bases and V 0 bases, and 4 bases lay outside the gene matches. This CDR3 contains 17 residues. Here the CDR3 DNA reads TGTGCCAGCAGTTTATCGTTACTAGCGGGAGGAACAGATACGCAGTATTTT. Translated, it gives CASSLSLLAGGTDTQYF.

The chain joins TRBV19 to TRBJ2-5, with D perhaps TRBD2 (5 bases). The J call is in doubt because the DNA end fits TRBJ2-7 better. There are 14 residues in the CDR3. Looked up from germline, CDR1 is LNHDA and CDR2 is SQIVND (reference sequence). The CDR3 loop reads CASSLKDFPYEQYF. DNA for the CDR3: TGTGCCAGTAGTTTAAAGGACTTTCCCTACGAGCAGTACTTC.

In this sample, this clone turned up a few times. This chain links TRBV7-9 with TRBJ2-5; perhaps TRBD2 as D (6 bases). From germline, CDR1 is SEHNR and CDR2 FQNEAQ (reference sequence). The CDR3 contains 13 residues. Trimming shortened V by 5 bases and J by 1 base, and 8 bases separated the two germline ends. Here the CDR3 reads CASSRGTQETQYF. The DNA of the CDR3 is TGTGCCAGCAGCCGCGGGACCCAAGAGACCCAGTACTTC.

The CDR3 is CAWKRTGEQFF. The CDR3 DNA sequence: TGTGCCTGGAAACGGACGGGAGAGCAGTTCTTC. V and J are TRBV30 and TRBJ2-1; D is perhaps TRBD2 (5 bases). The length of the CDR3 is 11 residues. Between the trimmed V and J ends, which lost 4 bases and 10 bases, there was a span of 11 bases. Germline V gene sequence: CDR1 GTSNPN, CDR2 SVGIG (reference sequence).

J is TRBJ2-7 and V is TRBV28; D unclear. There are 12 residues in the CDR3. CDR1 is MDHEN, CDR2 SYDVKM, per germline. Trimming removed 2 bases from V and 4 bases from J, with 6 bases in between. CDR3 bases: TGTGCCAGCAGTTTACCCCAGTACGAGCAGTACTTC. Amino acids: CASSLPQYEQYF.

Details on this clone: The sample has other DNA sequences that encode this CDR3 too. The V and J genes are TRBV5-4 and TRBJ2-7, with 9 bases aligning to TRBD1. This CDR3 is 13 amino acids long. The V and J ends lost 4 bases and 5 bases, in that order; junction bases with no gene match: 4. Germline V gene data show CDR1 as SGHNT and CDR2 as YYREEE (reference sequence). The CDR3, as DNA: TGTGCCAGCAGCGCGGGACAGGGAGACGAGCAGTACTTC. Residues: CASSAGQGDEQYF.

The J gene is TRBJ2-7, the V gene TRBV30; 9 bases line up with TRBD2. Per germline, CDR1 GTSNPN and CDR2 SVGIG (reference sequence). J was trimmed by 3 bases and V by 0 bases; bases with no gene match: 9. The CDR3 consists of 16 residues. In DNA, the CDR3 is TGTGCCTGGAGTGTTACCCGCGCTAGCGGGAACTACGAGCAGTACTTC. It codes for CAWSVTRASGNYEQYF. Full variable domain (rest looked up from reference TRBV30 and TRBJ2-7): SQTIHQWPATLVQPVGSPLSLECTVEGTSNPNLYWYRQAAGRGLQLLFYSVGIGQISSEVPQNLSASRPQDRQFILSSKKLLLSDSGFYLCAWSVTRASGNYEQYFGPGTRLTVT.

The V gene is TRBV18, the J gene TRBJ2-1, with a weak D call TRBD2 (6 bases). The CDR3 length is 16 residues. Trimming removed 0 bases at V and 0 bases at J, with 9 bases between. From germline, CDR1 is KGHSH and CDR2 LQKENI. CDR3 in DNA: TGTGCCAGCTCACCACCGGGGGGAAGCTCCTACAATGAGCAGTTCTTC. Its translation: CASSPPGGSSYNEQFF.

Only a few counts were recorded for this clone. V is TRBV7-2 and J is TRBJ2-7; 7 bases are shared with TRBD2. This CDR3 spans 16 amino acids. With 1 base clipped from V and 2 bases from J, the junction kept 8 bases outside the gene matches. CDR1 and CDR2 (germline): SGHTA, FQGNSA. The CDR3 coding sequence is TGTGCCAGCAGCTTAGAGGTGTTGGCGGGAGCCTACGAGCAGTACTTC. As protein: CASSLEVLAGAYEQYF. The variable domain in full, with the rest retrieved from reference TRBV7-2 and TRBJ2-7, is GAGVSQSPSNKVTEKGKDVELRCDPISGHTALYWYRQSLGQGLEFLIYFQGNSAPDKSGLPSDRFSAERTGGSVSTLTIQRTQQEDSAVYLCASSLEVLAGAYEQYFGPGTRLTVT.

The gene calls are TRBV2 and TRBJ1-2, with D perhaps TRBD1 (6 bases). Germline V CDR1 and CDR2: SNHLY, FYNNEI. The CDR3 is made up of 14 amino acids. Trimming removed 7 bases at V and 6 bases at J, with 18 bases between. CDR3 region: CASIPETGKHGYTF. For the CDR3, the DNA is TGTGCCAGCATTCCGGAGACAGGAAAGCATGGCTACACCTTC.